Listed below are T cell receptor beta chains from one sample, sequenced in a study of blood T cell repertoires in COVID-19. The repertoire was sequenced with immunoSEQ multiplex PCR; TCRdb's copy has only in-frame clones and lacks some. Here the sample spans some 25,000 clones, around 90% being singletons. The sequenced material came from peripheral blood. The receptors were sampled from a man between 65 and 85 years old with acute or convalescent COVID-19. Each CDR3 is given with its conserved first and last residue. The order of the fields is J gene, D gene, clone size, V gene, CDR3 protein, CDR3 DNA. D genes are given only for firm matches. Clone size is shown for a subset of rows, as once, few, many or a class of expanded clone.

TRBJ2-7	TRBD2	NA	TRBV10-3	CASGTSEYEQYF	TGTGCCTCCGGGACTAGCGAGTACGAGCAGTACTTC
TRBJ1-4	TRBD1	NA	TRBV6-6	CASSYGTGRSNEKLFF	TGTGCCAGCAGTTACGGGACAGGGAGAAGTAATGAAAAACTGTTTTTT
TRBJ2-2	TRBD2	NA	TRBV29-1	CSVVRTSTGELFF	TGCAGCGTTGTCAGGACTAGCACCGGGGAGCTGTTTTTT
TRBJ2-5	NA	NA	TRBV5-6	CASSLGRQETQYF	TGTGCCAGCAGCCTCGGGAGACAAGAGACCCAGTACTTC
TRBJ1-2	NA	once	TRBV12-3/TRBV12-4	CASSLGTSRGYTF	TGTGCCAGCAGTTTAGGCACCTCCAGGGGCTACACCTTC
TRBJ2-5	TRBD1	NA	TRBV7-3	CASSLDRGETQYF	TGTGCCAGCAGCTTAGACAGGGGCGAGACCCAGTACTTC
TRBJ1-4	TRBD1	NA	TRBV4-3	CASSQDPGTGDGKLFF	TGCGCCAGCAGCCAAGATCCCGGGACAGGGGACGGAAAACTGTTTTTT
TRBJ2-5	TRBD1	NA	TRBV5-1	CASSYGQGNQETQYF	TGCGCCAGCAGCTATGGACAGGGCAATCAAGAGACCCAGTACTTC
TRBJ2-5	TRBD2	NA	TRBV7-2	CASTEGASGRAETQYF	TGTGCCAGCACCGAGGGGGCTAGCGGGAGGGCGGAGACCCAGTACTTC
TRBJ1-5	NA	NA	TRBV6-5	CASILSPGQPQHF	TGTGCCAGCATCCTATCCCCCGGTCAGCCCCAGCATTTT
TRBJ2-2	NA	NA	TRBV7-6	CASSLGLATGELFF	TGTGCCAGCAGCTTAGGGCTAGCCACCGGGGAGCTGTTTTTT
TRBJ2-3	TRBD2	NA	TRBV6-2/TRBV6-3	CASSPGLAASTDTQYF	TGTGCCAGCAGCCCGGGACTAGCGGCTAGCACAGATACGCAGTATTTT
TRBJ1-2	NA	NA	TRBV7-2	CASSLVRGGNGYTF	TGTGCCAGCAGCTTAGTGAGGGGCGGGAATGGCTACACCTTC
TRBJ2-7	NA	NA	TRBV5-1	CASSPDSLNYEQYF	TGCGCCAGCAGCCCGGACTCCCTAAATTACGAGCAGTACTTC
TRBJ2-1	NA	NA	TRBV15	CATSGRTSPFNEQFF	TGTGCCACCAGCGGAAGGACATCTCCCTTCAATGAGCAGTTCTTC
TRBJ1-2	NA	once	TRBV25-1	CASSEPVSGGYTF	TGTGCCAGCAGTGAACCCGTTTCAGGGGGCTACACCTTC
TRBJ1-2	NA	NA	TRBV7-9	CASSEENIYSIQGSYGYTF	TGTGCCAGCAGCGAAGAAAACATATACAGTATCCAGGGGAGCTATGGCTACACCTTC
TRBJ2-7	TRBD2	NA	TRBV28	CASSTGGPQNEQYF	TGTGCCAGCAGTACGGGAGGGCCACAAAACGAGCAGTACTTC
TRBJ2-3	NA	NA	TRBV15	CATSKDTRGDTQYF	TGTGCCACCTCAAAGGACACGCGAGGAGATACGCAGTATTTT
TRBJ1-5	NA	NA	TRBV5-6	CASSFFSEYSNQPQHF	TGTGCCAGCAGCTTCTTCAGCGAATATAGCAATCAGCCCCAGCATTTT